The 20 T cell receptor beta chains below come from one sample, sequenced in a study of regulatory T cells in long-lasting Graves disease (dated by TCRdb to about 2021). The method was multiplex PCR. The sequencer listed for this sample is Illumina HiSeq 4000. iRepertoire HTBI primers and Arm-PCR amplification of CDR3 regions were used to construct TCR beta libraries. TCRdb handled the public reads itself, with Q25 trimming in fastp and clone calling in MiXCR, and kept productive beta chains. Under each unique CDR3 protein, matching rows form one entry showing the most common genes and DNA. In all, the sample holds about half a million distinct CDR3 sequences, and roughly 23% of those were seen once. The leading ten clones occupy around 13% of the sample. The time point label for this specimen denotes: persistent/refractory GD, antithyroid drugs over 5 years with positive TRAb. For both TCR sequencing and RNA sequencing, RNA was extracted from PBMCs using TRIzol.

The sequences come from peripheral blood mononuclear cells (PBMCs), collected when the disease was refractory, from a patient treated with antithyroid drugs. The receptor set was obtained from a female donor with Graves disease.

The CDR3 region is CASSPGPWGSNQPQHF. DNA for the CDR3: TGTGCCAGCAGCCCCGGTCCCTGGGGAAGCAATCAGCCCCAGCATTTT. The V gene is TRBV7-2, the J gene TRBJ1-5; D is unclear. Germline CDR1 is SGHTA and CDR2 is FQGNSA. V was pared by 5 bases and J by 1 base, with 15 bases between. This CDR3 spans 16 amino acids.

Comment on this clonotype: It may be a read error: a sequence one base away is much more abundant. The DNA of the CDR3 is TGTGCCAGCAGCCAGTGCGATGCAGAGACCCAGTACTTC. Its protein is CASSQCDAETQYF. This chain connects TRBV7-2 to TRBJ2-5, with D hard to call. Trimming cost V 5 bases and J 4 bases, with 11 bases left between them. Germline CDR1 SGHTA, CDR2 FQGNSA. The CDR3 contains 13 residues.

This clonotype was detected a few times. The chain joins TRBV7-2 to TRBJ2-7; tentatively, D is TRBD1 or TRBD2 (5 bases each). Germline assignment: CDR1 SGHTA and CDR2 FQGNSA. The CDR3 has 17 amino acids. Trimming stripped 5 bases from V and 5 bases from J, with 25 bases between. The CDR3 region is CASSPHLSGRPSDEQYF. CDR3 DNA sequence: TGTGCCAGCAGCCCCCACCTGTCGGGACGGCCCTCGGACGAGCAGTACTTC. Combining the CDR3 with reference TRBV7-2 and TRBJ2-7 gives the whole variable domain GAGVSQSPSNKVTEKGKDVELRCDPISGHTALYWYRQSLGQGLEFLIYFQGNSAPDKSGLPSDRFSAERTGGSVSTLTIQRTQQEDSAVYLCASSPHLSGRPSDEQYFGPGTRLTVT.

V is TRBV6-1 and J is TRBJ1-1; no clear D gene. The CDR3 runs to 15 residues. Trimming left V 2 bases short and J 0 bases short, with 10 bases between. CDR1 is MNHNS, CDR2 SASEGT, per germline. The CDR3 nucleotides are TGTGCCAGCAGTGAATCGGCCAGACTGAACACTGAAGCTTTCTTT. It yields the protein CASSESARLNTEAFF.

This clonotype was found many times. DNA of the CDR3: TGTGCCAGCAGTTTATGGTTTATCGCGGAGACCCAGTACTTC. Its protein product is CASSLWFIAETQYF. The rearrangement links TRBV12-3 or TRBV12-4 to TRBJ2-5; D is uncertain. The V and J ends lost 2 bases and 5 bases respectively, with 12 bases between them. The CDR3 runs 14 residues.

This clonotype was seen at least ten times. The genes are TRBV6-5 and TRBJ2-7; D is unclear. V was shortened by 4 bases and J by 6 bases, with 7 bases between the two germline ends. The CDR3 is 11 amino acids. Germline CDR1 and CDR2: MNHEY and SVGAGI. The CDR3 region is CASSLQSEQYF. As DNA, the CDR3 is TGTGCCAGCAGTTTACAGAGCGAGCAGTACTTC.

This clonotype was found once. The missing conserved phenylalanine or tryptophan at the end of this CDR3 makes a read error likely. V is TRBV7-3 and J is TRBJ1-4; D remains ambiguous. The CDR3 sequence is 12 residues long. Trimming took off 4 bases at V and 10 bases at J, with 10 bases between the two ends. CDR1 is SGHTA and CDR2 is FQGTGA in the germline V gene. DNA of the CDR3: TGTGCCAGCAGCTCGCTTATAGTAAAACTGTTTTGT. Residues: CASSSLIVKLFC.

This clonotype was seen more than once but under ten times. The rearrangement joins TRBV7-6 to TRBJ1-2; D remains unclear. V lost 11 bases and J 8 bases, leaving 12 bases between the germline ends. This CDR3 has 10 residues. CDR1 SGHVS and CDR2 FNYEAQ come from the germline V gene. The CDR3 sequence is CAREGWGYTF. CDR3 nucleotide sequence: TGTGCCCGTGAGGGCTGGGGCTACACCTTC. Filled out from reference TRBV7-6 and TRBJ1-2, the complete variable domain reads GAGVSQSPRYKVTKRGQDVALRCDPISGHVSLYWYRQALGQGPEFLTYFNYEAQQDKSGLPNDRFSAERPEGSISTLTIQRTEQRDSAMYRCAREGWGYTFGSGTRLTVV.

The rearrangement uses TRBV6-1 and TRBJ1-6; the D is unclear. V was shortened by 6 bases and J by 14 bases, with 8 bases between the two germline ends. The germline gives CDR1 MNHNS, CDR2 SASEGT. This CDR3 contains 10 residues. CDR3 DNA: TGTGCCAGCAGACTCGAGGCCCTCCACTTT. Translating it yields CASRLEALHF.

This clonotype has ten or more counts. This chain uses TRBV28 with TRBJ2-7; 15 bases are shared with TRBD2. This CDR3 has 18 amino acids. Germline CDR1 MDHEN, CDR2 SYDVKM. The ends lost 7 bases at V and 2 bases at J; junction bases unmatched: 12. This CDR3 is CASTEHGTSGRRAYEQYF. CDR3 in DNA: TGTGCCAGCACCGAACACGGGACTAGCGGGAGGAGGGCCTACGAGCAGTACTTC. The variable domain in full, completed from reference TRBV28 and TRBJ2-7, reads DVKVTQSSRYLVKRTGEKVFLECVQDMDHENMFWYRQDPGLGLRLIYFSYDVKMKEKGDIPEGYSVSREKKERFSLILESASTNQTSMYLCASTEHGTSGRRAYEQYFGPGTRLTVT.

This clonotype was counted between two and nine times. The chain's CDR3 is CASSMDGWGTGELFF. CDR3 DNA: TGCGCCAGCAGCATGGACGGATGGGGGACCGGGGAGCTGTTTTTT. This rearrangement joins TRBV5-1 to TRBJ2-2; TRBD1 or TRBD2 may be the D gene (5 bases each). There are 15 residues in the CDR3. Germline V gene sequence: CDR1 SGHRS, CDR2 YFSETQ. Deletions cut 4 bases from V and 5 bases from J, with 15 bases between. The entire variable domain, with the rest obtained from reference TRBV5-1 and TRBJ2-2, is as follows: KAGVTQTPRYLIKTRGQQVTLSCSPISGHRSVSWYQQTPGQGLQFLFEYFSETQRNKGNFPGRFSGRQFSNSRSEMNVSTLELGDSALYLCASSMDGWGTGELFFGEGSRLTVL.

This clonotype was recorded at least ten times. This rearrangement joins TRBV20-1 to TRBJ2-5; 8 positions agree with TRBD2. V trimming: 4 bases; J trimming: 5 bases; junction bases outside the gene matches: 15. The V gene's germline CDR1 is DFQATT and CDR2 SNEGSKA (reference sequence). The CDR3 contains 16 residues. CDR3 in DNA: TGCAGTGCTATTACTAGCGGACTACTTAGGCGGGAGACCCAGTACTTC. Its translation: CSAITSGLLRRETQYF.

This clonotype was observed a handful of times. This rearrangement joins TRBV6-1 to TRBJ2-2; 10 bases align to TRBD1. Germline CDR1 reads MNHNS; CDR2 reads SASEGT. The V segment lost 4 bases and the J segment 6 bases; nucleotides outside the gene matches: 11. The CDR3 loop spans 17 amino acids. The CDR3 here is CASSATDRGRGSGELFF. The DNA for the CDR3 is TGTGCCAGCAGTGCCACTGACAGGGGGCGAGGATCCGGGGAGCTGTTTTTT.

The CDR3 DNA reads TGTGCCAGCTCACCACCTGCAGATACGCAGTATTTT. As protein: CASSPPADTQYF. The V and J genes are TRBV18 and TRBJ2-3; no definite D call. Germline V CDR1 and CDR2: KGHSH, LQKENI. This CDR3 is 12 amino acids long. With 0 bases removed from V and 4 bases from J, the gap between germline ends came to 2 bases.

The sample holds many counts of this clonotype. The V gene is TRBV6-1, the J gene TRBJ1-5, with TRBD1 matching 9 bases. The J segment lost 2 bases and the V segment lost 4 bases, leaving 6 bases of the junction unmatched. The CDR3 length is 16 residues. CDR1 is MNHNS, CDR2 SASEGT, per germline. The CDR3 bases are TGTGCCAGCAGTGCCCGACGGACAGGGGGCAATCAGCCCCAGCATTTT. Its protein is CASSARRTGGNQPQHF.

The rearrangement uses TRBV20-1 and TRBJ2-7; D might be TRBD2 (6 bases). Between the trimmed V and J ends, which lost 1 base and 3 bases, there was a span of 13 bases. There are 14 residues in the CDR3. Germline V gives CDR1 DFQATT, CDR2 SNEGSKA (reference sequence). CDR3 sequence (DNA): TGCAGTGCTAGAGGGAGAGCGGGTGTCTACGAGCAGTACTTC. This codes for CSARGRAGVYEQYF.

This clonotype has at least ten counts. The rearrangement links TRBV2 to TRBJ1-2, with D possibly being TRBD1 (5 bases). The CDR3 extends over 15 amino acids. Trimming removed 4 bases from V and 0 bases from J, with 12 bases in between. Germline CDR1 and CDR2: SNHLY and FYNNEI. The CDR3 loop reads CASSGREETNYGYTF. The CDR3, as DNA: TGTGCCAGCAGTGGCAGGGAGGAAACTAACTATGGCTACACCTTC.

This clonotype was picked up a small number of times. The chain has TRBV30 and TRBJ1-1, with D hard to call. The CDR3 has 11 amino acids. V lost 1 base and J 9 bases, leaving 9 bases between the germline ends. Germline assignment: CDR1 GTSNPN and CDR2 SVGIG (reference sequence). Written as DNA, the CDR3 is TGTGCCTGGAGTGGACCACTTCAAGCTTTCTTT. It encodes CAWSGPLQAFF.

A note on this clonotype: A read error may explain this, as a much larger clone is one base away. The chain joins TRBV6-1 to TRBJ1-2; TRBD1 might be the D (6 bases). Germline-derived CDR1 and CDR2 are MNHNS and SASEGT. The ends were cut back, 6 bases at V and 7 bases at J, with 18 bases in the middle. The CDR3 runs to 14 residues. CDR3 loop: CASSPESTGTGYTF. The CDR3 DNA reads TGTGCCAGCAGCCCCGAATCAACAGGGACTGGCTACACCTTC.

This clonotype was picked up a small number of times. The CDR3 nucleotides read TGCAGTGCTAGGAGTAGCGGGAGGCCATTTGAGCAGTACTTC. It encodes CSARSSGRPFEQYF. V gene TRBV20-1 combines with J gene TRBJ2-7; 10 bases match TRBD2. The V gene's germline CDR1 is DFQATT and CDR2 SNEGSKA (reference sequence). The CDR3 runs to 14 residues. The V segment lost 3 bases and the J segment 7 bases; nucleotides outside the gene matches: 9.